The 22 T cell receptor beta chains below come from one sample, sequenced in a study of identifying expanded T cells in peripheral blood. TCRdb's copy holds only in-frame clones and misses some; the assay was immunoSEQ multiplex PCR. The top ten clones hold around 4% of a sample with 75,000 to 95,000 clones, about 85% of them seen once. The sample consisted of blood. Receptors originate from a person between 18 and 75 years old in good health.

This chain joins TRBV30 and TRBJ2-2; D uncertain. The CDR3 contains 14 residues. Trimming pared 2 bases from V and 1 base from J, leaving 8 bases between. The germline gives CDR1 GTSNPN, CDR2 SVGIG (reference sequence). The CDR3 sequence: CAWSLPQNTGELFF. CDR3 sequence (DNA): TGTGCCTGGAGTCTCCCACAGAACACCGGGGAGCTGTTTTTT.

J is TRBJ2-5 and V is TRBV27; D is unresolved. The CDR3 totals 13 residues. V lost 3 bases, J lost 4 bases, and 9 bases lay in between. Per germline, CDR1 MNHEY and CDR2 SMNVEV (reference sequence). CDR3 sequence: CASSFRHSETQYF. DNA of the CDR3: TGTGCCAGCAGTTTTAGACATTCAGAGACCCAGTACTTC.

The gene calls are TRBV5-1 and TRBJ1-2, with 7 bases matching TRBD1. The CDR3 is made up of 14 amino acids. Germline V gene data show CDR1 as SGHRS and CDR2 as YFSETQ. Germline trimming cut 0 bases from V and 7 bases from J; bases unmatched to any gene: 6. The CDR3 here is CASSLETGVGGYTF. CDR3 nucleotide sequence: TGCGCCAGCAGCTTGGAAACAGGGGTGGGTGGCTACACCTTC.

The rearrangement links TRBV15 to TRBJ1-4; TRBD1 might be the D (5 bases). The CDR3 contains 14 residues. The ends were cut back, 0 bases at V and 8 bases at J, with 10 bases in the middle. Germline loops: CDR1 LNHNV, CDR2 YYDKDF (reference sequence). CDR3 sequence reads: CATSRDHGTEKLFF. In nucleotides, the CDR3 is TGTGCCACCAGCAGAGATCACGGGACCGAAAAACTGTTTTTT.

The V and J genes are TRBV4-1 and TRBJ2-1, with TRBD2 matching over 8 bases. Germline V gene sequence: CDR1 MGHRA, CDR2 YSYEKL. The CDR3 has 16 residues. Trimming took 2 bases from V and 2 from J; bases not matched to a gene: 5. In nucleotides, the CDR3 is TGCGCCAGCAGCCAATTACCGGGACTAGCCTACAATGAGCAGTTCTTC. Encoded protein: CASSQLPGLAYNEQFF.

This clone came up once. The chain is built from TRBV7-9 and TRBJ2-3; D is ambiguous. Deletions cut 1 base from V and 2 bases from J, with 10 bases between. The CDR3 length is 15 residues. CDR1 is SEHNR, CDR2 FQNEAQ, per germline (reference sequence). The CDR3 DNA is TGTGCCAGCAGCTTAGGTGGCTACCTCACAGATACGCAGTATTTT. It yields the protein CASSLGGYLTDTQYF.

The genes are TRBV29-1 and TRBJ2-3; a weak D match, TRBD1 (5 bases). The CDR3 extends over 12 amino acids. Trimming removed 4 bases at V and 5 bases at J, with 10 bases between. CDR1 is SQVTM and CDR2 is ANQGSEA in the germline V gene. CDR3 amino acids: CSVGGARDTQYF. In DNA, the CDR3 is TGCAGCGTTGGGGGCGCCAGAGATACGCAGTATTTT.

The V call is TRBV19, the J call TRBJ1-2; D is uncertain. CDR3 length: 15 residues. Between the trimmed V and J ends, which lost 5 bases and 5 bases, there was a span of 18 bases. The germline gives CDR1 LNHDA, CDR2 SQIVND (reference sequence). For the CDR3, the DNA is TGTGCCAGTAGTGCGTTAGGAGGAGGATCATATGGCTACACCTTC. Translation gives CASSALGGGSYGYTF.

This chain links TRBV6-5 with TRBJ1-3, with D perhaps matching TRBD1 (6 bases). There are 15 residues in the CDR3. Germline CDR1 and CDR2: MNHEY and SVGAGI. Trimming pared 6 bases from V and 4 bases from J, leaving 16 bases between. This chain's CDR3 is CASSRRGRSGNTIYF. For the CDR3, the DNA is TGTGCCAGCAGCCGACGGGGGCGTTCGGGAAACACCATATATTTT.

The chain recombines TRBV6-5 with TRBJ1-2; 8 bases map to TRBD1. The CDR3 covers 15 residues. Germline values: CDR1 MNHEY, CDR2 SVGAGI. Trimming removed 8 bases from V and 6 bases from J; junction bases left unmatched: 14. The CDR3 reads CASSGEWTGLDGYTF. The CDR3 region has the DNA TGTGCCAGCTCAGGGGAATGGACAGGGCTCGATGGCTACACCTTC.

CDR3: CASKVGYTGELFF. CDR3 coding DNA: TGTGCCAGCAAGGTTGGTTACACCGGGGAGCTGTTTTTT. The V and J genes are TRBV6-5 and TRBJ2-2; D unresolved. The CDR3 has 13 residues. Germline CDR1 and CDR2: MNHEY and SVGAGI. Trimming removed 7 bases from V and 3 bases from J, with 9 bases in between.

This clone turned up a few times. The chain links TRBV7-2 to TRBJ1-6, with TRBD1 as a possible D gene (5 bases). Trimming cost V 7 bases and J 10 bases, with 14 bases left between them. The CDR3 length is 13 residues. The germline V gene has CDR1 SGHTA and CDR2 FQGNSA. The CDR3 DNA reads TGTGCCAGCAACGGGGGTTCCAAATCACCCCTCCACTTT. Its translation is CASNGGSKSPLHF.

This chain links TRBV15 with TRBJ2-6, with D possibly being TRBD1 or TRBD2 (6 bases each). Germline V gives CDR1 LNHNV, CDR2 YYDKDF (reference sequence). This CDR3 contains 15 residues. The V gene lost 4 bases and the J gene lost 0 bases, with 7 bases spanning the gap. Here the CDR3 reads CATSKGGSGANVLTF. The CDR3, as DNA: TGTGCCACCAGCAAGGGGGGCTCTGGGGCCAACGTCCTGACTTTC. Using reference TRBV15 and TRBJ2-6 for the parts outside the CDR3, the full variable domain is DAMVIQNPRYQVTQFGKPVTLSCSQTLNHNVMYWYQQKSSQAPKLLFHYYDKDFNNEADTPDNFQSRRPNTSFCFLDIRSPGLGDTAMYLCATSKGGSGANVLTFGAGSRLTVL.

V gene TRBV19 combines with J gene TRBJ2-5; possible D gene TRBD1, 6 bases. CDR1 is LNHDA, CDR2 SQIVND, per germline (reference sequence). The CDR3 is made up of 15 amino acids. V lost 9 bases, J lost 1 base, and 18 bases lay in between. DNA of the CDR3: TGTGCCAGCAAAAATAGAGGGGGTACCCAAGAGACCCAGTACTTC. Amino acid sequence: CASKNRGGTQETQYF.

The table lists this clone with a few counts. The chain combines TRBV5-6 with TRBJ2-5; D is undetermined. This CDR3 is 14 amino acids long. CDR1 and CDR2 (germline): SGHDT, YYEEEE. Trimming took off 1 base at V and 2 bases at J, with 9 bases between the two ends. CDR3 region: CASSLIQEQETQYF. The CDR3 DNA reads as TGTGCCAGCAGCTTGATTCAGGAGCAAGAGACCCAGTACTTC.

The chain combines TRBV6-6 with TRBJ2-3; D is possibly TRBD1 or TRBD2 (6 bases each). The CDR3 contains 15 residues. From germline, CDR1 is MNHNY and CDR2 SVGAGI (reference sequence). V was clipped by 6 bases and J by 1 base, with 14 bases between them. In DNA form, the CDR3 reads TGTGCCAGCAGAGGGGGGCTAGCAGGCACAGATACGCAGTATTTT. Translated, it gives CASRGGLAGTDTQYF.

This chain connects TRBV2 to TRBJ1-2, with 9 bases identical to TRBD1. J gave up 7 bases and V 7 bases, and 10 bases lay outside the gene matches. CDR1 is SNHLY, CDR2 FYNNEI, per germline. This CDR3 spans 14 amino acids. CDR3 sequence reads: CASNYRGQRSGYTF. The CDR3 DNA sequence: TGTGCCAGCAACTACAGGGGGCAGAGGTCTGGCTACACCTTC.

The chain uses TRBV6-5 and TRBJ1-5, with 8 bases that match TRBD1. CDR3 length: 14 residues. The germline gives CDR1 MNHEY, CDR2 SVGAGI. After removal of 7 bases from V and 7 bases from J, the junction contained 9 bases not matched to a gene. The CDR3 DNA sequence: TGTGCCAGCAATCCAGCAGGGGGCAGGCAGCCCCAGCATTTT. Encoded protein: CASNPAGGRQPQHF.

The chain has TRBV15 and TRBJ2-1; 9 bases fit TRBD1. Losses at the gene ends were 5 bases for V and 9 bases for J; bases not matched to a gene: 5. Germline CDR1 is LNHNV and CDR2 is YYDKDF (reference sequence). The CDR3 is 13 amino acids. DNA for the CDR3: TGTGCCACCAGCGGGGGACAGGGTGTTGAGCAGTTCTTC. Translated: CATSGGQGVEQFF.

The chain combines TRBV19 with TRBJ1-6, with TRBD1 identical over 8 bases. The germline CDR1 and CDR2 sequences are LNHDA and SQIVND (reference sequence). This CDR3 spans 15 amino acids. V shed 6 bases, J shed 5 bases, and the junction held 6 bases outside the gene matches. DNA of the CDR3: TGTGCCAGTAGGAGGACGGACAGGGATAATTCACCCCTCCACTTT. It encodes CASRRTDRDNSPLHF.

This chain joins TRBV6-5 and TRBJ2-3; 9 nucleotides align to TRBD2. Germline CDR1 and CDR2: MNHEY and SVGAGI. Trimming at V came to 3 bases and at J to 4 bases, leaving 5 bases not matched to a gene. The CDR3 has 15 residues. This chain's CDR3 is CASSYQRGVPDTQYF. CDR3 DNA: TGTGCCAGCAGTTATCAGCGGGGGGTCCCAGATACGCAGTATTTT.

The rearrangement links TRBV5-1 to TRBJ2-7; no clear D gene. Trimming removed 1 base at V and 1 base at J, with 12 bases between. The CDR3 contains 15 residues. From germline, CDR1 is SGHRS and CDR2 YFSETQ. The CDR3 loop is CASSLNRFTSYEQYF. CDR3 coding DNA: TGCGCCAGCAGCTTGAACAGATTTACATCCTACGAGCAGTACTTC.